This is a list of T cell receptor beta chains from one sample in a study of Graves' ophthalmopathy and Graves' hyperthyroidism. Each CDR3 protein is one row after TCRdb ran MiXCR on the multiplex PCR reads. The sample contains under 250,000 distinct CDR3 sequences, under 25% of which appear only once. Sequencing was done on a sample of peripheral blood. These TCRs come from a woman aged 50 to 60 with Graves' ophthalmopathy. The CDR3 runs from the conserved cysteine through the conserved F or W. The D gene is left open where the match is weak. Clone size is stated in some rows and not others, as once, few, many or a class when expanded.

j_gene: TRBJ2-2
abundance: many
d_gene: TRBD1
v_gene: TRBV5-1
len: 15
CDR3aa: CASSSGTGRTGELVF
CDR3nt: TGCGCCAGCAGTTCCGGGACAGGGCGCACCGGGGAGCTGGTTTTT

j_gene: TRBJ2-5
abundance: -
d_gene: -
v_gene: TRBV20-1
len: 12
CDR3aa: CSASFREETQYF
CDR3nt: TGCAGTGCTAGCTTCCGGGAAGAGACCCAGTACTTC

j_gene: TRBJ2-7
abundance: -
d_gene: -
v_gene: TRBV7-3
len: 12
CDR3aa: CAKRTFPYEQYF
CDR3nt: TGTGCCAAGAGAACTTTTCCCTACGAGCAGTACTTC

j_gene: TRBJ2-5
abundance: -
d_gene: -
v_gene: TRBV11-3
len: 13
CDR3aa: CASSSERGETQYF
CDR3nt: TGTGCCAGCAGCTCGGAGAGGGGGGAGACCCAGTACTTC

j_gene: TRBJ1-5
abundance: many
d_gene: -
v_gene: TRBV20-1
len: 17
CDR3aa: CSARSQPGAGSNQPQHF
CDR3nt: TGCAGTGCTAGAAGCCAACCAGGTGCAGGGAGCAATCAGCCCCAGCATTTT

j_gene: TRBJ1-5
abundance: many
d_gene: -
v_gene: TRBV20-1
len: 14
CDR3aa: CSALGQYSNQPQHF
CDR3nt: TGCAGTGCTCTCGGACAGTATAGCAATCAGCCCCAGCATTTT

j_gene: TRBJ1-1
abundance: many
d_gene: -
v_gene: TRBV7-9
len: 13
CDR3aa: CASSMRQDTEAFF
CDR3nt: TGTGCCAGCAGCATGAGACAGGACACTGAAGCTTTCTTT

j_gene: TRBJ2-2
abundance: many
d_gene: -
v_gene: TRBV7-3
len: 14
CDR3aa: CASSFRQNTGELFF
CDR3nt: TGTGCCAGCAGTTTTCGTCAGAACACCGGGGAGCTGTTTTTT

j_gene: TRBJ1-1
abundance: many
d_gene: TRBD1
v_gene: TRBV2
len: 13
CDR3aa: CATQTGMNTEAFF
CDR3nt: TGTGCCACTCAGACAGGGATGAACACTGAAGCTTTCTTT

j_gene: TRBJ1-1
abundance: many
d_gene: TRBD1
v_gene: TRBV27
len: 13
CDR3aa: CASSSAGGTEAFF
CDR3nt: TGTGCCAGCAGTTCGGCAGGGGGCACTGAAGCTTTCTTT

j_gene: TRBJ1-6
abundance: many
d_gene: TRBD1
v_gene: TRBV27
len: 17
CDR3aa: CASRRGQASSYNSPLHF
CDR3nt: TGTGCCAGCCGACGCGGACAGGCCAGCTCCTATAATTCACCCCTCCACTTT

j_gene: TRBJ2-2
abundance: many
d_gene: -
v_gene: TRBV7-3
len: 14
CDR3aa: CASSNRLNTGELFF
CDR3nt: TGTGCCAGCAGCAATAGGTTGAACACCGGGGAGCTGTTTTTT

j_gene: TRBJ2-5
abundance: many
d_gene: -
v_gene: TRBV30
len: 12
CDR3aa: CAWGRQAETQYF
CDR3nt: TGTGCCTGGGGTAGACAGGCGGAGACCCAGTACTTC

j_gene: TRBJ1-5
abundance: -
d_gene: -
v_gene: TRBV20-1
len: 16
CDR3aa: CSARAPGLPRNQPQHF
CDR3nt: TGCAGTGCTAGAGCCCCCGGACTGCCCCGCAATCAGCCCCAGCATTTT

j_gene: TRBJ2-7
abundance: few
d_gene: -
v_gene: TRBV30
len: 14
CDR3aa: CAWSVTGKIYEQYF
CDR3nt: TGTGCCTGGAGTGTGACGGGCAAGATCTACGAGCAGTACTTC

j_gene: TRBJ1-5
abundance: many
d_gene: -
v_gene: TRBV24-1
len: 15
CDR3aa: CATSARGRVNQPQHF
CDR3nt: TGTGCCACCAGTGCCCGCGGCAGGGTGAATCAGCCCCAGCATTTT

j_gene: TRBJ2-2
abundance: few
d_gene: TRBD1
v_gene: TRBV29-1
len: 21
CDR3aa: CSVVIVHSKDRGPSNTGELFF
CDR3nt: TGCAGCGTTGTCATAGTCCATTCGAAGGACAGGGGGCCCTCAAACACCGGGGAGCTGTTTTTT

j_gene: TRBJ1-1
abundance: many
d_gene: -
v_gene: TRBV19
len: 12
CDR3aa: CASTNLGGVAFF
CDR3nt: TGTGCCAGCACTAACTTGGGGGGTGTAGCTTTCTTT

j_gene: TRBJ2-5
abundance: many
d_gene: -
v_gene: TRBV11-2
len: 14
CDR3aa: CASSLDTGRETQYF
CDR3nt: TGTGCCAGCAGCCTTGATACAGGGAGAGAGACCCAGTACTTC

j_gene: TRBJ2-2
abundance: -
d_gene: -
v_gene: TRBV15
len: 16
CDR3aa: CATSRGARQNTGELFF
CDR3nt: TGTGCCACCAGCAGAGGGGCTAGACAGAACACCGGGGAGCTGTTTTTT

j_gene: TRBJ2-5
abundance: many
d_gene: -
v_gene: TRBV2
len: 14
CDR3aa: CASSARLLQETQYF
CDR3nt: TGTGCCAGCAGTGCCAGACTTCTCCAAGAGACCCAGTACTTC

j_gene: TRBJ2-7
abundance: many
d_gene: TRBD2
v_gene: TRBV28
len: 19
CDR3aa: CASRLLGLRTSGDTYEQYF
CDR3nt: TGTGCCAGCAGGTTGCTAGGACTCAGGACTAGCGGGGATACCTACGAGCAGTACTTC

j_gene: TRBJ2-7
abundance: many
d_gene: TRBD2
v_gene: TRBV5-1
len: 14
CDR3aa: CASNHGGRALEQYF
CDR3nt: TGCGCCAGCAACCACGGCGGGAGGGCCCTCGAGCAGTACTTC

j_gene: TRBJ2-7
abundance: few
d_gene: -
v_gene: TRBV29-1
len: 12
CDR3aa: CSVTTGRSEQYF
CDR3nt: TGCAGCGTGACGACAGGTAGATCCGAGCAGTACTTC

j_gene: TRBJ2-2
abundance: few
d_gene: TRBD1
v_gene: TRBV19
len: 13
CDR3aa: CANYRGSIGELFF
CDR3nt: TGTGCCAATTACAGGGGGTCGATCGGGGAGCTGTTTTTT

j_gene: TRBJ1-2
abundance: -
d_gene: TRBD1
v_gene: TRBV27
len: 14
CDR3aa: CASSSGTGVYGYTF
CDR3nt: TGTGCCAGCAGTTCCGGGACAGGGGTCTATGGCTACACCTTC

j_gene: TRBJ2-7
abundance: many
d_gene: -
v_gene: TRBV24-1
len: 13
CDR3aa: CATSDYGEDEQYF
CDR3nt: TGTGCCACCAGTGATTACGGGGAGGACGAGCAGTACTTC

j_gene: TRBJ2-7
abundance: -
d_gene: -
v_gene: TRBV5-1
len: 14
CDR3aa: CASSLAGASDEQYF
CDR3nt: TGCGCCAGCAGCTTGGCGGGAGCCAGCGACGAGCAGTACTTC

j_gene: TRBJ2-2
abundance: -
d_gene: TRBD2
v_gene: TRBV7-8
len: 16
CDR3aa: CAWARGTSGNTGELFF
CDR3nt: TGTGCCTGGGCTAGAGGGACTAGCGGAAACACCGGGGAGCTGTTTTTT

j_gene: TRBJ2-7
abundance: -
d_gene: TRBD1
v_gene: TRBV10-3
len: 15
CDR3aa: CATVGPGTGIGEQYF
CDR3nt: TGTGCCACCGTGGGTCCCGGGACAGGCATTGGCGAGCAGTACTTC

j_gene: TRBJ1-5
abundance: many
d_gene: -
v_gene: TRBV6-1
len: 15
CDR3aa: CASSEQVLSNQPQHF
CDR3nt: TGTGCCAGCAGTGAACAGGTCCTTAGCAATCAGCCCCAGCATTTT

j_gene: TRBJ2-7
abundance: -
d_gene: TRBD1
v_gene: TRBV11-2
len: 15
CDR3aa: CASSIAGTGDGEQYF
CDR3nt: TGTGCCAGCAGTATAGCCGGGACAGGGGATGGGGAGCAGTACTTC

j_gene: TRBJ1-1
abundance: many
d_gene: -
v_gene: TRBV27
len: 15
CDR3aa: CASSPSRAHGTEAFF
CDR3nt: TGTGCCAGCAGTCCGTCCCGGGCCCACGGCACTGAAGCTTTCTTT

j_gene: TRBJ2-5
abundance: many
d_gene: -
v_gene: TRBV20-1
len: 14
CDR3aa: CSASGVGDQETQYF
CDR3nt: TGCAGTGCCAGTGGAGTAGGGGACCAAGAGACCCAGTACTTC

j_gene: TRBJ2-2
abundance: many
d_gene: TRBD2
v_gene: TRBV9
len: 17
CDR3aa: CASSVGTSGSVGGELFF
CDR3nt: TGTGCCAGCAGCGTTGGGACTAGCGGGAGCGTCGGCGGGGAGCTGTTTTTT

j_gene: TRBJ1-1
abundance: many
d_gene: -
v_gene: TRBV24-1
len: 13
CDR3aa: CATSGRGFAEAFF
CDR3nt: TGTGCCACCAGTGGGAGGGGGTTCGCTGAAGCTTTCTTT

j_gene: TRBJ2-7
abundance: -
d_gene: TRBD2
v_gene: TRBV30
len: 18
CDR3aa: CAWHEKGLAGLGSYEQYF
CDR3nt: TGTGCCTGGCACGAAAAGGGACTAGCGGGCCTCGGCTCCTACGAGCAGTACTTC

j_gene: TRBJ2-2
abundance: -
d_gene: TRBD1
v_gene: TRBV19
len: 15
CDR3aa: CASLRGQGYTGELFF
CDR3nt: TGTGCCAGTCTCCGGGGACAGGGGTACACCGGGGAGCTGTTTTTT

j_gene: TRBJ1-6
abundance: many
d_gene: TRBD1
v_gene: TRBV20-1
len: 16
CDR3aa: CSARVNTGQGYSPLHF
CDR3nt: TGCAGTGCTAGAGTAAATACCGGACAGGGGTATTCACCCCTCCACTTT

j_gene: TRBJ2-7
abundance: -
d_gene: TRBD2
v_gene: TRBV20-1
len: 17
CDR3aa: CSARDRGPGGRLYEQYF
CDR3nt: TGCAGTGCTAGAGATCGTGGGCCGGGGGGGAGGCTCTACGAGCAGTACTTC

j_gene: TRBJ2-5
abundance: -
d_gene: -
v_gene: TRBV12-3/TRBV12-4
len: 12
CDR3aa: CASMYPGGAQYF
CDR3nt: TGTGCCAGCATGTATCCTGGGGGCGCCCAGTACTTC

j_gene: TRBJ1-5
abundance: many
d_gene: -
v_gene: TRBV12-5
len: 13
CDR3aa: CASGLGANQPQHF
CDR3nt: TGTGCTAGTGGTTTGGGTGCGAATCAGCCCCAGCATTTT

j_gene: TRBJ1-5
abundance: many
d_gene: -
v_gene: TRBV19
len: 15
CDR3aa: CASTRQGLSNQPQHF
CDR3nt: TGTGCCAGTACCCGTCAGGGGCTCAGCAATCAGCCCCAGCATTTT

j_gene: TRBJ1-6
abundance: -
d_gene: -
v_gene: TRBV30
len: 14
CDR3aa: CAWSVEGRGSPLHF
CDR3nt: TGTGCCTGGAGTGTAGAGGGCAGGGGCTCACCCCTCCACTTT

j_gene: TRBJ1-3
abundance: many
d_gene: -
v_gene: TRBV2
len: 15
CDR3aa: CASSDRGRLGNTIYF
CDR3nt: TGTGCCAGCAGTGACCGGGGTCGGCTCGGAAACACCATATATTTT

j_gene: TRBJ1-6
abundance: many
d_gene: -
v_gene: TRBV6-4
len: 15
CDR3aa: CASSESRGGNSPLHF
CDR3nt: TGTGCCAGCAGTGAGTCCAGGGGAGGCAATTCACCCCTCCACTTT

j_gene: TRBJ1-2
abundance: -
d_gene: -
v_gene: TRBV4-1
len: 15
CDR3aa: CASSQGVSLNYGYTF
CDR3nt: TGCGCCAGCAGCCAAGGGGTCAGTCTTAACTATGGCTACACCTTC

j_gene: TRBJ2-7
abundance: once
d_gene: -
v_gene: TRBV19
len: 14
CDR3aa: CASSMVFGYYEQYF
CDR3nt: TGTGCCAGTAGTATGGTCTTCGGTTACTACGAGCAGTACTTC

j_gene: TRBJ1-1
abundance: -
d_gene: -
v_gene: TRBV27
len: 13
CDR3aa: CASSLSRLTEAFF
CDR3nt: TGTGCCAGCAGTTTGAGCAGGTTGACTGAAGCTTTCTTT

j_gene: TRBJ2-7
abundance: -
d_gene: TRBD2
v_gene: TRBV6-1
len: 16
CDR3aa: CASISGAAGGPYEQYF
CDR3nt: TGTGCCAGCATCTCCGGCGCGGCGGGAGGGCCCTACGAGCAGTACTTC

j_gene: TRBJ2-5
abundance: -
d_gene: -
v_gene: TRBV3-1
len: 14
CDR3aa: CASSQDWAEETQYF
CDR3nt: TGTGCCAGCAGCCAAGATTGGGCGGAGGAGACCCAGTACTTC

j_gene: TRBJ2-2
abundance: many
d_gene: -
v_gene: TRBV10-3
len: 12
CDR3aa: CAITGNTGELFF
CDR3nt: TGTGCCATCACCGGGAACACCGGGGAGCTGTTTTTT

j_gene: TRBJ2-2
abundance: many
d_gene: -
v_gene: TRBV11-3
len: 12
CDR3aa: CASSKDGGELFF
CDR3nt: TGTGCCAGCAGCAAAGACGGCGGGGAGCTGTTTTTT

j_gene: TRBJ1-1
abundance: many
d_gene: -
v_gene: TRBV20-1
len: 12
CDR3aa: CSASQGITEAFF
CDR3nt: TGCAGTGCTAGCCAAGGGATCACTGAAGCTTTCTTT